This T cell receptor (beta chain) was recovered during a study of post-analysis software for immune sequencing data. Regarding the study as a whole: There were about 5 TRBV segments more frequent in patients than controls, and TRBV5-6, TRBV5-1 and TRBV20-1 were among them.

Prepared libraries of TCR beta cDNA carried unique molecular identifiers. Each CDR3 protein gets one entry after TCRdb re-called the PCR reads with MiXCR. The sample carries 700,000 to 800,000 distinct CDR3 sequences, roughly 30% recorded once. Per germline, CDR1 MNHNS and CDR2 SASEGT. V was clipped by 6 bases and J by 4 bases; unmatched bases: 7. The CDR3 loop spans 16 amino acids. On this clonotype itself: Antigen specificity is unknown.

Sequenced material: blood. V and J are TRBV6-1 and TRBJ2-3; 13 positions agree with TRBD2. This sequence originates from a girl aged 10-17 years with multiple sclerosis. The CDR3 reads CASSQLAGGLADTQYF. The CDR3, as DNA: TGTGCCAGCAGCCAACTAGCGGGAGGGCTGGCAGATACGCAGTATTTT.